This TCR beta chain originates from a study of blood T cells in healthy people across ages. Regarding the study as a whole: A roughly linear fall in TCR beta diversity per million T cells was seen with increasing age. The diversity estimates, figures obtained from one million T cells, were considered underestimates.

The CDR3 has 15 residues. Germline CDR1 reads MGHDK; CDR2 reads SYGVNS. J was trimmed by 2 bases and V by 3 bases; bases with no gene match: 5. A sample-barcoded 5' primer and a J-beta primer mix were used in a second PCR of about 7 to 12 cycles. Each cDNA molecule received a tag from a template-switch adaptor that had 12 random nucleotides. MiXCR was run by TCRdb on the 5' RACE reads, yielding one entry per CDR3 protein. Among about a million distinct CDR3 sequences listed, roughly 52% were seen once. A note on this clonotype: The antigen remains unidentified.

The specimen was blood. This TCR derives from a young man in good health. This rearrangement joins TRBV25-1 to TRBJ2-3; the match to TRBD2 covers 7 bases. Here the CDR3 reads CASSEERDYTDTQYF. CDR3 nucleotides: TGTGCCAGCAGTGAGGAGCGGGACTACACAGATACGCAGTATTTT.